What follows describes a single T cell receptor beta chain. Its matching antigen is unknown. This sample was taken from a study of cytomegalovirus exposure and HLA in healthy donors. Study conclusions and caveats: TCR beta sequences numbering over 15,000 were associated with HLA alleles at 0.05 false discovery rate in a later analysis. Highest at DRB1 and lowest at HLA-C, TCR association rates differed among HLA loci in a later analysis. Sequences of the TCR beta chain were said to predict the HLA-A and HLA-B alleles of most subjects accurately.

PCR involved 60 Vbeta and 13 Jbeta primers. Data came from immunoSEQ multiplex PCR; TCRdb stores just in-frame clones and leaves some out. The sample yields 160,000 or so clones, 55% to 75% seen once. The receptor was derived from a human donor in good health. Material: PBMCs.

CDR3 residues: CANNERGGETQYF. The CDR3, as DNA: TGTGCCAACAACGAGCGGGGGGGGGAGACCCAGTACTTC. This chain joins TRBV7-2 and TRBJ2-5; 10 bases agree with TRBD2. CDR1 and CDR2 from the germline V gene are SGHTA and FQGNSA. The CDR3 length is 13 residues. After removal of 10 bases from V and 5 bases from J, the junction contained 7 bases not matched to a gene. The full variable domain, in which reference TRBV7-2 and TRBJ2-5 provide the parts outside the CDR3, is GAGVSQSPSNKVTEKGKDVELRCDPISGHTALYWYRQSLGQGLEFLIYFQGNSAPDKSGLPSDRFSAERTGGSVSTLTIQRTQQEDSAVYLCANNERGGETQYFGPGTRLLVL.